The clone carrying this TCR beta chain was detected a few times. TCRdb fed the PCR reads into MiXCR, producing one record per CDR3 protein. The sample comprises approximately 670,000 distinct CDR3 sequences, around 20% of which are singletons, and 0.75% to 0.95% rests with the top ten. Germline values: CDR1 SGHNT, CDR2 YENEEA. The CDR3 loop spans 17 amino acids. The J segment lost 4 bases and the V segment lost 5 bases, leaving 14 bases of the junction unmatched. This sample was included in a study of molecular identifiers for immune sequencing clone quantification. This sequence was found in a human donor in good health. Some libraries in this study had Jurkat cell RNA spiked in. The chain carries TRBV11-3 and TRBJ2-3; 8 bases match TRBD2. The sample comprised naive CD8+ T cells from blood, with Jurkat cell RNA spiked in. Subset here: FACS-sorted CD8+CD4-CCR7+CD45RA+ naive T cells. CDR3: CASSPGGSGTPPDTQYF. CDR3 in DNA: TGTGCCAGCAGCCCTGGGGGTAGCGGGACCCCGCCAGATACGCAGTATTTT.